This passage covers 11 T cell receptor beta chains from one sample sequenced in a study of T-cell reconstitution after alpha-beta-depleted transplantation in children. Unique molecular identifiers were incorporated when the TCRbeta library was constructed. MiXCR, applied by TCRdb to the PCR reads, yields one record per CDR3 protein. The data hold about 900,000 distinct CDR3 sequences, with less than 30% observed a single time. The material was PBMCs, mostly from graft donor cells, obtained 360 days after TCRalphabeta/CD19-depleted stem cell transplant. These receptors originate from a boy under two years old who had a stem cell transplant for SCID, so the T cells may come from the graft donor.

The V gene is TRBV12-3 or TRBV12-4, the J gene TRBJ2-4; tentative D call: TRBD1 (5 bases). V was cut by 5 bases and J by 5 bases, with 16 bases left in between. The CDR3 is 15 amino acids. The CDR3 DNA reads as TGTGCCAGCAGTATTCCTAAAGGGGTGGAAAACATTCAGTACTTC. Translating gives CASSIPKGVENIQYF.

This clonotype was counted only a few times. V gene TRBV20-1 combines with J gene TRBJ2-2, with D possibly matching TRBD1 (7 bases). Per germline, CDR1 DFQATT and CDR2 SNEGSKA (reference sequence). Trimming took off 1 base at V and 4 bases at J, with 13 bases between the two ends. The CDR3 extends over 15 amino acids. For the CDR3, the DNA is TGCAGTGCTAGAGTGACAGGGAGGAGCACCGGGGAGCTGTTTTTT. It encodes CSARVTGRSTGELFF.

This rearrangement joins TRBV5-6 to TRBJ2-1; no definite D call. The CDR3 covers 13 residues. Germline-derived CDR1 and CDR2 are SGHDT and YYEEEE. The V end lost 0 bases, the J end lost 3 bases, and 4 bases lay between the germline ends. In DNA, the CDR3 is TGTGCCAGCAGCTTGGCTTACTACAATGAGCAGTTCTTC. Its protein is CASSLAYYNEQFF.

This rearrangement joins TRBV20-1 to TRBJ2-1, with 10 nucleotides matching TRBD1. The CDR3 spans 16 residues. Trimming at V came to 3 bases and at J to 0 bases, leaving 5 bases not matched to a gene. CDR1 and CDR2 (germline): DFQATT, SNEGSKA (reference sequence). Here the CDR3 DNA reads TGCAGTGCTAGGGACAGGGGGGTTATCTCCTACAATGAGCAGTTCTTC. Its translation: CSARDRGVISYNEQFF.

In DNA form, the CDR3 reads TGCGCCAGCAGCCAAGAGTACAGGGCCGCCGGGGAGCTGTTTTTT. Translated: CASSQEYRAAGELFF. V usage is TRBV4-1 and J usage is TRBJ2-2; possible D gene TRBD1, 6 bases. CDR3 length equals 15 residues. The V and J ends lost 0 bases and 6 bases respectively, with 11 bases between them. Germline lookup yields CDR1 MGHRA and CDR2 YSYEKL.

The rearrangement uses TRBV12-3 or TRBV12-4 and TRBJ1-5; 7 bases fit TRBD1. CDR3 size: 15 residues. The V and J ends lost 5 bases and 5 bases, in that order; junction bases with no gene match: 9. For the CDR3, the DNA is TGTGCCAGCAGTCTTGACAGGGCGCGTTATCAGCCCCAGCATTTT. Encoded protein: CASSLDRARYQPQHF.

This clonotype was found many times. The chain carries TRBV7-2 and TRBJ2-1; 9 bases match TRBD2. CDR1 and CDR2 (germline): SGHTA, FQGNSA. Trimming cost V 4 bases and J 3 bases; bases outside gene matches: 1. CDR3 size: 14 residues. The CDR3 reads CASSSRGGYNEQFF. The DNA for the CDR3 is TGTGCCAGCAGCTCGCGGGGGGGCTACAATGAGCAGTTCTTC. Supplemented by reference TRBV7-2 and TRBJ2-1, the full variable domain reads GAGVSQSPSNKVTEKGKDVELRCDPISGHTALYWYRQSLGQGLEFLIYFQGNSAPDKSGLPSDRFSAERTGGSVSTLTIQRTQQEDSAVYLCASSSRGGYNEQFFGPGTRLTVL.

The chain couples TRBV29-1 to TRBJ1-5, with D possibly matching TRBD1 (6 bases). The CDR3 has 14 amino acids. Germline V CDR1 and CDR2: SQVTM, ANQGSEA. With 3 bases removed from V and 0 bases from J, the gap between germline ends came to 9 bases. This CDR3 reads CSVEDSYSNQPQHF. DNA of the CDR3: TGCAGCGTTGAGGACAGTTATAGCAATCAGCCCCAGCATTTT.

This chain connects TRBV7-2 to TRBJ2-5; D remains ambiguous. Germline assignment: CDR1 SGHTA and CDR2 FQGNSA. Trimming cost V 3 bases and J 0 bases, with 11 bases left between them. The CDR3 has 15 amino acids. CDR3 bases: TGTGCCAGCAGCTTTCGTGACGCGTACCAAGAGACCCAGTACTTC. Protein product: CASSFRDAYQETQYF.

The rearrangement joins TRBV12-3 or TRBV12-4 to TRBJ1-3, with 7 nucleotides matching TRBD1. There are 12 residues in the CDR3. Losses at the gene ends were 5 bases for V and 11 bases for J; bases not matched to a gene: 6. The CDR3 loop reads CASSVQGIPIYF. The CDR3 nucleotides are TGTGCCAGCAGTGTACAGGGGATCCCCATATATTTT.

Only a few counts were recorded for this clonotype. V is TRBV24-1 and J is TRBJ2-1, with 9 positions matching TRBD2. This CDR3 comprises 16 residues. J gave up 4 bases and V 0 bases, and 3 bases lay outside the gene matches. Germline loops: CDR1 KGHDR, CDR2 SFDVKD. CDR3 in DNA: TGTGCCACCAGTGATTTGCTTAGCGGGGGATACAATGAGCAGTTCTTC. Its protein product is CATSDLLSGGYNEQFF.